The clone carrying this TCR beta chain showed up many times. Molecular barcoded adaptors covering alpha/delta and beta/gamma chains were used on 400 to 450 ng RNA. TCRdb used MiXCR to reprocess the reads, holding one entry per CDR3 protein. This sample has 85,000 or so distinct CDR3 sequences, with around an eighth found just once. The data were obtained in a study of read filtering for tumor transcriptome and immune sequencing. Germline V lookup: CDR1 SEHNR, CDR2 FQNEAQ (reference sequence). V was clipped by 2 bases and J by 6 bases, with 8 bases between them. This CDR3 region has 12 residues. Input material: a population of CD138-negative cells sorted from bone marrow. The receptor's source is a donor at least 40 years old with multiple myeloma. This rearrangement joins TRBV7-9 to TRBJ2-7; D remains unclear. CDR3 coding DNA: TGTGCCAGCAGCTTACTCGCCCGCGAGCAGTACTTC. Protein sequence: CASSLLAREQYF.